This TCR beta chain was captured by sequencing in a study of shared clonotypes between healthy human individuals. Turning to the study itself: The study used three CD4 naive, three CD4 memory, two CD8 naive and one CD8 memory plate per donor.

Points from the study as a whole: Donor clonotype sharing was expected to depend on sequencing depth. A few donors held around 5% of naive CD4 clonotypes in common.

TCRdb keeps only in-frame clones here, not all; method: immunoSEQ multiplex PCR. The profile shows roughly 1,500,000 clones, roughly 98.5% of them singletons. The CDR3 has 15 residues. Germline CDR1 reads SGHRS; CDR2 reads YFSETQ. The V end was cut by 3 bases, the J end by 3 bases, with 16 bases between. As concerns this clone: Its antigen is as yet unknown.

The receptor comes from a man aged 25 to 45 in good health. The chain is built from TRBV5-1 and TRBJ2-7, with D possibly TRBD2 on 5 matching bases. The sample consisted of naive CD4+ T cells sorted from blood. Subset defined: CD45RA+ positively selected. The CDR3 is CASSSPDPRGYEQYF. The CDR3 coding sequence is TGCGCCAGCAGCTCACCCGATCCCCGGGGCTACGAGCAGTACTTC.